The rows below give T cell receptor beta chains drawn from one sample of a study of identical twins. MiXCR was run by TCRdb on the 5' RACE reads, yielding one entry per CDR3 protein. This table has approximately 150,000 distinct CDR3 sequences, roughly 3.3% appearing once. Sample: memory T cells sorted from blood. These receptors came from a man aged 18 to 30 in good health. Each CDR3 is given with its conserved first and last residue. The D gene is left open where the match is weak. The size entry is marked missing in some rows and otherwise reads once, few, many or a size class.

TRBJ2-1	many	TRBV7-2	-	CASSSGLNPYNEQFF	TGTGCCAGCAGCTCAGGACTTAACCCCTACAATGAGCAGTTCTTC
TRBJ1-1	many	TRBV12-3/TRBV12-4	-	CASSWGAGGAFF	TGTGCCAGCAGTTGGGGAGCTGGAGGAGCTTTCTTT
TRBJ1-1	many	TRBV30	-	CAGGGDTEAFF	TGTGCCGGTGGTGGGGACACTGAAGCTTTCTTT
TRBJ2-7	-	TRBV6-1	-	CASRSPVQDQQYF	TGTGCCAGCCGATCCCCGGTACAAGACCAGCAGTACTTC
TRBJ2-1	many	TRBV7-7	TRBD2	CASSPGLAGLYNEQFF	TGTGCCAGCAGCCCGGGACTAGCGGGACTCTACAATGAGCAGTTCTTC
TRBJ2-7	few	TRBV30	TRBD1	CAWSVRTGYDEQYF	TGTGCCTGGAGTGTCAGGACAGGGTACGACGAGCAGTACTTC
TRBJ2-2	many	TRBV15	-	CATSSLTGELFF	TGTGCCACCAGCAGCCTGACCGGGGAGCTGTTTTTT
TRBJ2-1	many	TRBV9	-	CASSVGAMTYNEQFF	TGTGCCAGCAGCGTAGGCGCTATGACGTACAATGAGCAGTTCTTC
TRBJ2-5	many	TRBV11-2	-	CASSSQPLAQRETQYF	TGTGCCAGCAGCTCACAACCCCTAGCCCAGCGAGAGACCCAGTACTTC
TRBJ2-7	many	TRBV19	TRBD2	CASSMRPSGRRSIEQYF	TGTGCCAGTAGTATGAGGCCTAGCGGGAGAAGGAGTATCGAGCAGTACTTC
TRBJ2-1	many	TRBV11-2	TRBD2	CASSKHPGTSGSYNEQFF	TGTGCCAGCAGCAAGCACCCGGGGACTAGCGGCTCCTACAATGAGCAGTTCTTC
TRBJ2-7	many	TRBV5-1	-	CASSPRSTAIYEQYF	TGCGCCAGCAGCCCCCGCTCGACTGCAATATACGAGCAGTACTTC
TRBJ1-2	many	TRBV20-1	-	CSAKGYGYTF	TGCAGTGCTAAGGGATATGGCTACACCTTC
TRBJ2-1	many	TRBV7-3	-	CASSANRDTNEQFF	TGTGCCAGCAGCGCGAACCGGGACACCAATGAGCAGTTCTTC
TRBJ2-3	many	TRBV12-3/TRBV12-4	-	CASRATGRGVVDTQYF	TGTGCCAGCAGAGCTACCGGGAGAGGTGTGGTAGATACGCAGTATTTT
TRBJ2-3	many	TRBV5-1	TRBD2	CASSPGTSRRTDTQYF	TGCGCCAGCAGCCCCGGGACTAGCAGACGCACAGATACGCAGTATTTT
TRBJ1-3	many	TRBV6-5	-	CASSSGGGSGNTIYF	TGTGCCAGCAGTTCCGGTGGCGGGTCTGGAAACACCATATATTTT
TRBJ2-4	-	TRBV24-1	-	CATSDGSTVAKNIQYF	TGTGCCACCAGTGATGGATCGACAGTAGCCAAAAACATTCAGTACTTC
TRBJ2-1	few	TRBV5-1	-	CASSYTGTLSYNEQFF	TGCGCCAGCAGCTATACCGGGACCCTCTCCTACAATGAGCAGTTCTTC
TRBJ2-7	many	TRBV14	TRBD2	CASSFSGVSYEQYF	TGTGCCAGCAGCTTTAGCGGGGTCTCCTACGAGCAGTACTTC
TRBJ2-3	many	TRBV4-3	-	CASRPVPTGSGDSTLNTDTQYF	TGCGCCAGCAGACCAGTACCTACGGGATCGGGTGATTCCACACTCAACACAGATACGCAGTATTTT